This entry concerns a single T cell receptor beta chain. In the source study's methods: Using reference gene primer amplification, nucleated cell counts were estimated. Using immunoSEQ multiplex PCR, the repertoire was profiled, and TCRdb retains in-frame clones only, with some absent. V, J and clone size are those of that table, while D and trimming were read from the DNA. The repertoire holds under 250,000 clones, with 86% as singletons. This specimen comes from a study of blood T cell repertoires in COVID-19. Study-wide background: Samples came from the United States, Italy and Spain, spanning acute and convalescent COVID-19. The cDNA or gDNA used as material had been derived from T cells, B-cell-depleted T cells, or PBMCs.

V was cut by 0 bases and J by 2 bases, with 11 bases left in between. Germline loops: CDR1 LNHNV, CDR2 YYDKDF (reference sequence). This CDR3 contains 15 residues. The source is a woman aged 55-70 years who had recovered from COVID-19. The chain couples TRBV15 to TRBJ2-7; no clear D gene. Source material: peripheral blood. Written as DNA, the CDR3 is TGTGCCACCAGCAGAGAGGTAACGGTGGCCTACGAGCAGTACTTC. Protein product: CATSREVTVAYEQYF.